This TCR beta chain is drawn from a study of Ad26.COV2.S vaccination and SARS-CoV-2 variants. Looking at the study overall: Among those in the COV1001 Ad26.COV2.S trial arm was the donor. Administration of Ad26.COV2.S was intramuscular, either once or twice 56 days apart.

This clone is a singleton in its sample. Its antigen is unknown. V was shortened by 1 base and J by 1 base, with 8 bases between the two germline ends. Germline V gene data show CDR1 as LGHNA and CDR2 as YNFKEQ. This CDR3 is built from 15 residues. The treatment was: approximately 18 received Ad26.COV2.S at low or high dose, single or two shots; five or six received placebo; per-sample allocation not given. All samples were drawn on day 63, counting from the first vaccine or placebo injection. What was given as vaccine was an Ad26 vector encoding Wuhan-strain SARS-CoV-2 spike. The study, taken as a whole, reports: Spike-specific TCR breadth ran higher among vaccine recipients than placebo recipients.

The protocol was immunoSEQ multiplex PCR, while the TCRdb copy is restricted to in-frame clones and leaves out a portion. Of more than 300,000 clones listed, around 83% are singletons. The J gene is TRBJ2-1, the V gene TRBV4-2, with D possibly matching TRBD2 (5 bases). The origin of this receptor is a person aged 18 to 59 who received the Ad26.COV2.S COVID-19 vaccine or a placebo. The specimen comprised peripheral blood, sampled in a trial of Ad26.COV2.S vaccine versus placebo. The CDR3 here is CASSQGSESYNEQFF. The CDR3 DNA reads TGTGCCAGCAGCCAAGGTAGCGAGTCCTACAATGAGCAGTTCTTC.